Included here is one TCR beta chain sequence, with context. The antigen remains unidentified. The data belong to a study of memory CD4+ T cells and cytomegalovirus serostatus. Study results and caveats: Each of approximately 73 CMV-associated TCRbeta sequences occurred in one to five individuals.

This CDR3 comprises 14 residues. Germline values: CDR1 SGHTA, CDR2 FQGNSA. The V end lost 5 bases, the J end lost 2 bases, and 12 bases lay between the germline ends. Single viable CD3+CD4+CD8-CD45RO+ cells were sorted as the memory CD4+ T cells. In the original processing: After removing out-of-frame reads, 2 million to 2.5 million distinct TCRbeta sequences remained. This table comes from immunoSEQ multiplex PCR, and its TCRdb copy is limited to in-frame clones, with some not included. V, J and clone size are those of that table, while D and trimming were read from the DNA. The data hold under 75,000 clones, with around 80% observed a single time.

The V gene is TRBV7-2, the J gene TRBJ2-5; D might be TRBD2 (5 bases). The sample taken for sequencing was memory CD4+ T cells from blood. This TCR derives from an adult in good health and CMV-seronegative. Some clones in this sample may be carry-over from other donors' samples. CDR3 loop: CASSPDYLQETQYF. The CDR3 DNA sequence: TGTGCCAGCAGCCCAGACTACCTACAAGAGACCCAGTACTTC.